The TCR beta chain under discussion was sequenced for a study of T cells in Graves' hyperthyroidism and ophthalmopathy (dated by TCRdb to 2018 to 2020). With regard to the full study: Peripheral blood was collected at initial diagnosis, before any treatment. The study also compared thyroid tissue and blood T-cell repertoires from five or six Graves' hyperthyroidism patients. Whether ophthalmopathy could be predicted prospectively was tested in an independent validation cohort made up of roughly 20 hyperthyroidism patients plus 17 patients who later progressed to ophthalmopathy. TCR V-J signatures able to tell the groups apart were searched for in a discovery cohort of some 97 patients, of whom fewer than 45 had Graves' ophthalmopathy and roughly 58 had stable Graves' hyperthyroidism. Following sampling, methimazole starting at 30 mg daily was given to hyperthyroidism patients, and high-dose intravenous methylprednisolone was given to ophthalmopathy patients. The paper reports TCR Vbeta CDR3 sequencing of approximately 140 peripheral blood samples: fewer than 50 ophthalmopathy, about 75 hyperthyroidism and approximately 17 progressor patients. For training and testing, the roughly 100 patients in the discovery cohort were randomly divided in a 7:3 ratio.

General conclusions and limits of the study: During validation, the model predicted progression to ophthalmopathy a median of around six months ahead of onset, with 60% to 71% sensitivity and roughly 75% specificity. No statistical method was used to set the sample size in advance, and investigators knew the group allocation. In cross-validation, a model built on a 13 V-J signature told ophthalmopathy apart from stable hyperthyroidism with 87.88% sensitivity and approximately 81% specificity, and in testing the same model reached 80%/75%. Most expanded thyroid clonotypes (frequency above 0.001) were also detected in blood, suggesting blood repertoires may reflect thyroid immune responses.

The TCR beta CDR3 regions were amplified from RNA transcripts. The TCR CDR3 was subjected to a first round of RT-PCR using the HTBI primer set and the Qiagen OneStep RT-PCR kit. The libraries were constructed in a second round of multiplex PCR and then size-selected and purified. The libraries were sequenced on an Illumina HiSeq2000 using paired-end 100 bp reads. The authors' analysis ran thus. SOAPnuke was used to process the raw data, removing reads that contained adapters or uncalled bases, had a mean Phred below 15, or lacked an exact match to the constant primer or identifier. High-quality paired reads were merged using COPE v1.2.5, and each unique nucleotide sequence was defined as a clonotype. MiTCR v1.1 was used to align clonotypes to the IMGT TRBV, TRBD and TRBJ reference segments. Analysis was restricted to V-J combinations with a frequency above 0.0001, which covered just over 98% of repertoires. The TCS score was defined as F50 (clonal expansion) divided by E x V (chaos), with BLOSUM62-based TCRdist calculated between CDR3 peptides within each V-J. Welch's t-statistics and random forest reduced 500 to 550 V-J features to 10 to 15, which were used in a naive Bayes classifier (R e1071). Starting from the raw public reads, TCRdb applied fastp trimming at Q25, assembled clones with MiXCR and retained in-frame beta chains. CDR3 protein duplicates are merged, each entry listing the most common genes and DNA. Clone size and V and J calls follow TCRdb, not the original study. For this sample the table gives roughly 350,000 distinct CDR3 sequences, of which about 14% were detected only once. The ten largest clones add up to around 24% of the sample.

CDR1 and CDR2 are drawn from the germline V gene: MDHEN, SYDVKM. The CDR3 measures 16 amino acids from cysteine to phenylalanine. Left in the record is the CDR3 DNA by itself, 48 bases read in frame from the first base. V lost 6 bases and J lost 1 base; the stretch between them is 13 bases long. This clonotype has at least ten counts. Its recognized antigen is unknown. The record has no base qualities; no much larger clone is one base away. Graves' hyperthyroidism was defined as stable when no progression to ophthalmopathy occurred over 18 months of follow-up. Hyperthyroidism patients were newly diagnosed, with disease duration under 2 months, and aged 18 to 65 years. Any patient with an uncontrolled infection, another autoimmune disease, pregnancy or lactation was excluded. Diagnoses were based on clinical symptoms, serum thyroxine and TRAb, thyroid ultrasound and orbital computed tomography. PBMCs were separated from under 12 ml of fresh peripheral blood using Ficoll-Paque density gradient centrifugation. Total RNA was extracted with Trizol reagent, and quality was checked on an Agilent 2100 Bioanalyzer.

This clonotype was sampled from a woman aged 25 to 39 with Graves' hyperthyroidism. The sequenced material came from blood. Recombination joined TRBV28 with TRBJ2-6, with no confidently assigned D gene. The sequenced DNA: TGTGCCAGCAGACTCTCGATGGTATCTGGGGCCAACGTCCTGACTTTC. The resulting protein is CASRLSMVSGANVLTF.